The subject of this entry is one T cell receptor (beta chain). V was shortened by 5 bases and J by 2 bases, with 10 bases between the two germline ends. CDR3 length equals 13 residues. Looked up from germline, CDR1 is GTSNPN and CDR2 is SVGIG (reference sequence). This specimen comes from a study of T cell responses to AZD1222 COVID-19 vaccine. Clones were sequenced by immunoSEQ multiplex PCR, and TCRdb holds only the in-frame ones, with some missing. The table includes 140,000 or so clones, roughly nine tenths detected once. The sequencing here drew on peripheral blood, taken 28 days after the second dose of the MenACWY control vaccine. This clonotype was obtained from an adult who received the MenACWY meningococcal vaccine as a control. The rearrangement links TRBV30 to TRBJ1-5; the D is unclear. The CDR3 sequence is CAWAFSGNQPQHF. The CDR3 nucleotides are TGTGCCTGGGCCTTTTCGGGCAATCAGCCCCAGCATTTT.